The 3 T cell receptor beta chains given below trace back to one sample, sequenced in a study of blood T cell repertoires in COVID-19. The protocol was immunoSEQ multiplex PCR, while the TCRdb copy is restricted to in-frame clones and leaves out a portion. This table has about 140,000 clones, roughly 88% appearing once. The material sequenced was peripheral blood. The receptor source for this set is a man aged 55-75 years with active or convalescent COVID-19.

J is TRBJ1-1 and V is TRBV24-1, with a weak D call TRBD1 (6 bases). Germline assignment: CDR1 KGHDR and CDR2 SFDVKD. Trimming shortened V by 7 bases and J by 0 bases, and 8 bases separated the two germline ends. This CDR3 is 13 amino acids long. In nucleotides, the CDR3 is TGTGCCACCAGCAGGGGTTTGAACACTGAAGCTTTCTTT. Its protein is CATSRGLNTEAFF.

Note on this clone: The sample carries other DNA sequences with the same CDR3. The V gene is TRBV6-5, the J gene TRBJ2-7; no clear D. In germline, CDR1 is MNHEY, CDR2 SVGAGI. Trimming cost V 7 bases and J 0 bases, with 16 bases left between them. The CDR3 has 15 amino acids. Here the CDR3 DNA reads TGTGCCAGCACCCCGTCAGGTAGAAGCTCCTACGAGCAGTACTTC. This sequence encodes CASTPSGRSSYEQYF.

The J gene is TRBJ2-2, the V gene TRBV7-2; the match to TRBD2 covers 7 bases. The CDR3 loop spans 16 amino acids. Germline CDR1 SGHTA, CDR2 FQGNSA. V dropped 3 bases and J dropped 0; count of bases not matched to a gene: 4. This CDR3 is CASSFTAGANTGELFF. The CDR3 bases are TGTGCCAGCAGCTTTACGGCGGGGGCGAACACCGGGGAGCTGTTTTTT.